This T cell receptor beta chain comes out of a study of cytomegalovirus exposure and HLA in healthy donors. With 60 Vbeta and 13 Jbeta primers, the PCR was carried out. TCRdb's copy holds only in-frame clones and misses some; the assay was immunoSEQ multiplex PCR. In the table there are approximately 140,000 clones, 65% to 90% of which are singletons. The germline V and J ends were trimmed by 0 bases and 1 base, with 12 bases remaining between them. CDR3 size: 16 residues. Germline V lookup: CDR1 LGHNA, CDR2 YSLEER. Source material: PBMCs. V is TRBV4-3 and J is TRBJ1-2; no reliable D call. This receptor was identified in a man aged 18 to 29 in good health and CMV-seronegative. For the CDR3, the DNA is TGCGCCAGCAGCCAAGATGCGTTCACCTTTAACTATGGCTACACCTTC. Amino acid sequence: CASSQDAFTFNYGYTF.